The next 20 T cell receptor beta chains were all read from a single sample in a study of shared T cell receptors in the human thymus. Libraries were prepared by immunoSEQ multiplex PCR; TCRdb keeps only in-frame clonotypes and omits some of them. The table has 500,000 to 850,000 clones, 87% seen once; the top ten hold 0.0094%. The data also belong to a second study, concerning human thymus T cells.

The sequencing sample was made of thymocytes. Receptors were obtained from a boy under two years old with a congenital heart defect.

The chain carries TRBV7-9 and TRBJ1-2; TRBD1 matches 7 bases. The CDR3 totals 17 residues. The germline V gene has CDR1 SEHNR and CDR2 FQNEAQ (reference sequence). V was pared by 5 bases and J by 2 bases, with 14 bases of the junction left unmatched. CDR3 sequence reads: CASSPSDRLKLNYGYTF. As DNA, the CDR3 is TGTGCCAGCAGCCCTTCGGACAGGTTAAAACTAAACTATGGCTACACCTTC.

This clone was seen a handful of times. The DNA for the CDR3 is TGTGCCAGCAGTTTATCTGGGACAGGGTATGGCTACACCTTC. Translating gives CASSLSGTGYGYTF. The V and J genes are TRBV27 and TRBJ1-2; the match to TRBD1 covers 9 bases. Trimming removed 0 bases from V and 5 bases from J; junction bases left unmatched: 1. This CDR3 region has 14 residues. CDR1 MNHEY and CDR2 SMNVEV come from the germline V gene (reference sequence).

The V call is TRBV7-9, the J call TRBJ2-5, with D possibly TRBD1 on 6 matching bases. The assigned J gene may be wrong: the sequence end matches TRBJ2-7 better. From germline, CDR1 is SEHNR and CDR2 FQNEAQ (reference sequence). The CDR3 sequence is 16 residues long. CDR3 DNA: TGTGCCAGCAGCTTCGAGGGACACTCCCCTCATCACGAGCAGTACTTC. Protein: CASSFEGHSPHHEQYF.

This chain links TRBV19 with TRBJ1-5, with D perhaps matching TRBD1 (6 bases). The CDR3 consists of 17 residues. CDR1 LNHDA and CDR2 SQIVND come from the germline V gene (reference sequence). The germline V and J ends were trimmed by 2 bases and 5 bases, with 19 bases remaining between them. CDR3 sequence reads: CASSILSSKTGDQPQHF. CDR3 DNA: TGTGCCAGTAGTATACTTTCTTCAAAGACAGGTGATCAGCCCCAGCATTTT.

CDR3 DNA sequence: TGCAGCGTTGAAACGGGCGCGGGAACTGAAGCTTTCTTT. Translating it yields CSVETGAGTEAFF. The J gene is TRBJ1-1, the V gene TRBV29-1; D is unclear. Germline-derived CDR1 and CDR2 are SQVTM and ANQGSEA. V was clipped by 2 bases and J by 5 bases, with 12 bases between them. The CDR3 spans 13 residues.

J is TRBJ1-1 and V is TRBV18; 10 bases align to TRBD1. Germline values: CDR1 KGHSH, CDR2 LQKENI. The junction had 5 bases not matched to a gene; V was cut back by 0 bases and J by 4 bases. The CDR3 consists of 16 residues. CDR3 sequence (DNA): TGTGCCAGCTCACCACCGGGACAGGGGACTTCCACTGAAGCTTTCTTT. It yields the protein CASSPPGQGTSTEAFF.

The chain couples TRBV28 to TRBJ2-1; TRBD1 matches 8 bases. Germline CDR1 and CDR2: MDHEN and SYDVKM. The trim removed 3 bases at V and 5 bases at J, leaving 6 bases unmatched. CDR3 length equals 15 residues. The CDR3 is CASSFGQGANNEQFF. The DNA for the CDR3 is TGTGCCAGCAGTTTTGGCCAGGGGGCGAACAATGAGCAGTTCTTC.

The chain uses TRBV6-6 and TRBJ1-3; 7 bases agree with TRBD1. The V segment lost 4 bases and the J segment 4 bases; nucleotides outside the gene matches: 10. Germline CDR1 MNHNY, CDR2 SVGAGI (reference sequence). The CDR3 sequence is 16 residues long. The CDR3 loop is CASSSFQGVKGNTIYF. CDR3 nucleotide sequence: TGTGCCAGCAGTTCATTCCAGGGGGTGAAGGGAAACACCATATATTTT.

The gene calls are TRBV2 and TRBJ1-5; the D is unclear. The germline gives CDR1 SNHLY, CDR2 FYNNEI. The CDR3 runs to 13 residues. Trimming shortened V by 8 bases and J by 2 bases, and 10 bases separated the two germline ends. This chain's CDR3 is CASSQIRNQPQHF. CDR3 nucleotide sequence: TGTGCCAGCTCACAAATCCGCAATCAGCCCCAGCATTTT.

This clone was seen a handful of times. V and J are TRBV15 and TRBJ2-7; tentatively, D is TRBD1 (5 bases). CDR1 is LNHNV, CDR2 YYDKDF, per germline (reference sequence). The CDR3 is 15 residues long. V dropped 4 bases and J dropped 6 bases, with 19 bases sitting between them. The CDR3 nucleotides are TGTGCCACCAGCATGCACGCTCCCACAGGAAGCGAGCAGTACTTC. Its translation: CATSMHAPTGSEQYF.

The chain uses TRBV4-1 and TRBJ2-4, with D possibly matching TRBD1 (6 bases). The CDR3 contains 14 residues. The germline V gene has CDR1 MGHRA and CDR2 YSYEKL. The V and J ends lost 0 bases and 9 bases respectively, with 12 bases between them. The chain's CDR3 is CASSQEPQGSIQYF. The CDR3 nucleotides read TGCGCCAGCAGCCAAGAGCCGCAGGGGAGCATTCAGTACTTC.

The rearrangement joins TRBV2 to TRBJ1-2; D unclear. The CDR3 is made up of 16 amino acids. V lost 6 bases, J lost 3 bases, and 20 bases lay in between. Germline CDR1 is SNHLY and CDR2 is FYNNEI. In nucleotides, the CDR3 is TGTGCCAGCAGCCCCCAGAGGGTTAGGGAGGACTATGGCTACACCTTC. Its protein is CASSPQRVREDYGYTF.

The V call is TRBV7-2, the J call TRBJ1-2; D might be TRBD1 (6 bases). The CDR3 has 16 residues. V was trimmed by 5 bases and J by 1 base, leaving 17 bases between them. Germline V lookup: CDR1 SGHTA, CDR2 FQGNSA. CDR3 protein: CASSAGRTENNYGYTF. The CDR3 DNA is TGTGCCAGCAGCGCAGGACGGACAGAAAATAACTATGGCTACACCTTC.

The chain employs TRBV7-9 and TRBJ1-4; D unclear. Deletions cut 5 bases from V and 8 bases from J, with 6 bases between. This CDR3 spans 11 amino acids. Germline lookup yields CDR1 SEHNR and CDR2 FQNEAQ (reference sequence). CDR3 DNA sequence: TGTGCCAGCAGCCCGAGGGAAAAACTGTTTTTT. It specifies CASSPREKLFF.

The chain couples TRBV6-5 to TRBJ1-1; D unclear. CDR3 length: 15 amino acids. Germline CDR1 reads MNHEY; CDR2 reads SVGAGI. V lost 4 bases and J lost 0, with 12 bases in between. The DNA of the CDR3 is TGTGCCAGCAGTTGGCGGGGATGGATGAACACTGAAGCTTTCTTT. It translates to CASSWRGWMNTEAFF.

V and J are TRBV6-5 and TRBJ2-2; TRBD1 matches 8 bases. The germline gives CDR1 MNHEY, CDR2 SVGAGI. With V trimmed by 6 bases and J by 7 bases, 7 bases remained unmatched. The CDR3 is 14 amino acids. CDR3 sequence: CASREQGTGGELFF. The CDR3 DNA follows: TGTGCCAGCAGAGAACAGGGGACAGGCGGGGAGCTGTTTTTT.

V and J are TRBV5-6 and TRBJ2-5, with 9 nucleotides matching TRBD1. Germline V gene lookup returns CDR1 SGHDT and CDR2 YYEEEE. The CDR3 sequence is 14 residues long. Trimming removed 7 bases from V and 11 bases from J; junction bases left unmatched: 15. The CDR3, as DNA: TGTGCCAGCTCCACAGGGGGCTCTAAGTGGGAGCAGTACTTC. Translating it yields CASSTGGSKWEQYF.

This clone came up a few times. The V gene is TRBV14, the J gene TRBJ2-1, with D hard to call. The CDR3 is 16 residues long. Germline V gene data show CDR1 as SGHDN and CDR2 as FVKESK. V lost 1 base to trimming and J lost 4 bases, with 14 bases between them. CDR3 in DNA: TGTGCCAGCAGCCAAGTTGCGAGGCATGTGTACAATGAGCAGTTCTTC. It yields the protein CASSQVARHVYNEQFF.

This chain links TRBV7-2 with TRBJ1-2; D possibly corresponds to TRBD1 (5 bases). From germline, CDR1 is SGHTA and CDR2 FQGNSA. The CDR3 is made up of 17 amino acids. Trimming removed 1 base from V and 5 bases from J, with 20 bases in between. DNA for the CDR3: TGTGCCAGCAGCTTAGGGGGCAGGGCCCAGAAATCATATGGCTACACCTTC. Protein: CASSLGGRAQKSYGYTF.

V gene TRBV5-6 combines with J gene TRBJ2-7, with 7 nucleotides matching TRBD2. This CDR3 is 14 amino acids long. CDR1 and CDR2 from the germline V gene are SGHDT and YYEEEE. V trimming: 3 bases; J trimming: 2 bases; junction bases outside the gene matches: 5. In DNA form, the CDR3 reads TGTGCCAGCAGCTCGGGACTACCAACCTACGAGCAGTACTTC. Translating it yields CASSSGLPTYEQYF.